The T cell receptor (beta chain) under discussion was sequenced for a study of CD8 T cells in Susac syndrome. The CDR3 consists of 13 residues. Germline values: CDR1 LGHNA, CDR2 YSLEER. V dropped 0 bases and J dropped 9 bases, with 6 bases sitting between them. In blood CD8+ and CD4+ T cells, TCR beta underwent sequencing. A quantity of roughly 0.5 to 1 ug RNA underwent reverse transcription using random hexamers. MiXCR was run by TCRdb on the immunoSEQ multiplex PCR reads, yielding one entry per CDR3 protein. The sample consists of around 170,000 distinct CDR3 sequences, about 90% of them appearing once.

The chain carries TRBV4-3 and TRBJ1-6; D gene ambiguous. The sample comprised CD4+ T cells from PBMCs. The receptor's source is a human donor in good health. For the CDR3, the DNA is TGCGCCAGCAGCCAAGATCGGAGTTCACCCCTCCACTTT. It is translated as CASSQDRSSPLHF.